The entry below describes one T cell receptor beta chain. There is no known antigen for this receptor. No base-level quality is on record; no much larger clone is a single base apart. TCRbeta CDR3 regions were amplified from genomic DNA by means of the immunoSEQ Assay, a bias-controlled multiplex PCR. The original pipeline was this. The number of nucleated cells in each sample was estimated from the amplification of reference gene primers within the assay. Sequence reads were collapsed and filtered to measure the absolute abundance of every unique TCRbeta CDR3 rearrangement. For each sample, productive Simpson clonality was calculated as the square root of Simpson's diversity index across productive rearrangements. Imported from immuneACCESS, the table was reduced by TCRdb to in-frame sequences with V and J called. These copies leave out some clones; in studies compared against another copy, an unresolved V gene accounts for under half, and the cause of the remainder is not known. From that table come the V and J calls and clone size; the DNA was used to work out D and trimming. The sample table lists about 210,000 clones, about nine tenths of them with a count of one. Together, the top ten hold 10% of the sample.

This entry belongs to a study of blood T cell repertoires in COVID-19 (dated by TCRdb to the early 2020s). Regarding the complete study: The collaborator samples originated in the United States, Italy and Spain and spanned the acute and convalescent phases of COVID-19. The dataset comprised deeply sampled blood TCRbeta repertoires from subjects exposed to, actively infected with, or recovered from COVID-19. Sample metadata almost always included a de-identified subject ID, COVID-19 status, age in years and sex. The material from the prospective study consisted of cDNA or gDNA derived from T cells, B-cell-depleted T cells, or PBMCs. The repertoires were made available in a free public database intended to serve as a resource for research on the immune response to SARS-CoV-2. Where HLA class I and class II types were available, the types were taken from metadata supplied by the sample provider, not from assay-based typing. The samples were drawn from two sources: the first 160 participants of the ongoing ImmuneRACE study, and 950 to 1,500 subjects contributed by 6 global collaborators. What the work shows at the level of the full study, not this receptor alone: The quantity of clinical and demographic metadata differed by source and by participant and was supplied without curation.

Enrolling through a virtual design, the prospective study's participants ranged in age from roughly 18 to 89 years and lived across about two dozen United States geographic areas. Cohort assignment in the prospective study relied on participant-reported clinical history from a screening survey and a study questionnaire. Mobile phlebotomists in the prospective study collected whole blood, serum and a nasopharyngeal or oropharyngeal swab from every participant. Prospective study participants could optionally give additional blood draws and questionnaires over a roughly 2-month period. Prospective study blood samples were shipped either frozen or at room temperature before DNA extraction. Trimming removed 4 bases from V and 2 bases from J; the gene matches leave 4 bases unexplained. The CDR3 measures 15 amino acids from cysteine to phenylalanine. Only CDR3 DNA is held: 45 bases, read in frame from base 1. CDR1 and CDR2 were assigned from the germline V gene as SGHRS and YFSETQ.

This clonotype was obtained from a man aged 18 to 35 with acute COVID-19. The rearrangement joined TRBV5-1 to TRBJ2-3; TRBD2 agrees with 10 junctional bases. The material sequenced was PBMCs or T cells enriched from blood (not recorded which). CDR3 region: CASSQGLANTDTQYF. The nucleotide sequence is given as TGCGCCAGCAGCCAGGGACTAGCGAACACAGATACGCAGTATTTT.